The source of this T cell receptor (beta chain) is a study of cytomegalovirus exposure and HLA in healthy donors. The study sampled nominally healthy donors, though unrecorded immune exposures were likely. In the PCR, 60 Vbeta and 13 Jbeta primers were used. Repertoires were generated with immunoSEQ multiplex PCR, while TCRdb's copy carries only in-frame clones and drops some. There are 150,000 or so clones in the sample; around 74% occur only once, and 3.5% to 5% lies in the top ten. The clonotype originates from a man between 18 and 29 years old in good health and CMV-seropositive. Sequencing was done on a sample of PBMCs.

CDR3 DNA: TGTGCCAACAGCTTTATTGACAGGGAAGGCTATGGCTACACCTTC. It specifies CANSFIDREGYGYTF. The J gene is TRBJ1-2, the V gene TRBV28; 7 bases align to TRBD1. The germline V gene encodes CDR1 MDHEN and CDR2 SYDVKM. The V gene end was trimmed by 10 bases and the J gene end by 4 bases; junction bases not matched to a gene: 15. This CDR3 has 15 amino acids.